This TCR beta chain comes out of a study of cytomegalovirus exposure and HLA in healthy donors. Findings and caveats of the study: Productive status was seen about 90% or about 30% of the time for most TCR beta V segments in an earlier analysis.

Primers for the PCR totalled 60 Vbeta and 13 Jbeta. Data came from immunoSEQ multiplex PCR; TCRdb stores just in-frame clones and leaves some out. Of some 190,000 clones in the sample, 85% are singletons; the top ten hold 1%. V was shortened by 3 bases and J by 4 bases, with 12 bases between the two germline ends. Germline V CDR1 and CDR2: MDHEN, SYDVKM. CDR3 length: 15 amino acids. About this clone: What it binds is not known.

The source of this sequence is a boy aged 2-15 years in good health and CMV-seronegative. The sequenced sample consisted of PBMCs. The chain combines TRBV28 with TRBJ2-2; no firm D call. CDR3 region: CASSFLPKATGELFF. CDR3 in DNA: TGTGCCAGCAGTTTCCTCCCTAAAGCCACCGGGGAGCTGTTTTTT.